This record looks at one TCR beta chain sequence and its context. The data originate from a study of PD-1 and CTLA-4 blockade in melanoma. Assay used: immunoSEQ multiplex PCR; TCRdb lists only in-frame clones, some missing. The sample records around 16,000 clones, about 70% being singletons. With 1 base removed from V and 6 bases from J, the gap between germline ends came to 10 bases. The CDR3 length is 13 residues. Germline CDR1 SQVTM, CDR2 ANQGSEA. V gene TRBV29-1 combines with J gene TRBJ2-1; no firm D call. The specimen comprised CD8+ T cells from peripheral blood, sampled from a patient given anti-PD-1 treatment. The receptor was isolated from a human donor with melanoma. The CDR3 sequence: CSVEGGSLNEQFF. CDR3 DNA: TGCAGCGTTGAAGGGGGATCCCTCAATGAGCAGTTCTTC.